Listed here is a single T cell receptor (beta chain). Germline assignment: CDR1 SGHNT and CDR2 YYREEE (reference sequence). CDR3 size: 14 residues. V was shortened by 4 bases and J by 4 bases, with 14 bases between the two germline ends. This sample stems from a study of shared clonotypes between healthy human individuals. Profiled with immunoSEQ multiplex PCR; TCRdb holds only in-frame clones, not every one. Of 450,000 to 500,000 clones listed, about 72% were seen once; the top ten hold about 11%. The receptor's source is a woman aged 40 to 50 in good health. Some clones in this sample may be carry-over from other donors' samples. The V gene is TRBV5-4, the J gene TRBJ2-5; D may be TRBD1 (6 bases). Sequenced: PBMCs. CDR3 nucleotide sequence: TGTGCCAGCAGCCCAAGGACAGCCCCAGAGACCCAGTACTTC. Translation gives CASSPRTAPETQYF.